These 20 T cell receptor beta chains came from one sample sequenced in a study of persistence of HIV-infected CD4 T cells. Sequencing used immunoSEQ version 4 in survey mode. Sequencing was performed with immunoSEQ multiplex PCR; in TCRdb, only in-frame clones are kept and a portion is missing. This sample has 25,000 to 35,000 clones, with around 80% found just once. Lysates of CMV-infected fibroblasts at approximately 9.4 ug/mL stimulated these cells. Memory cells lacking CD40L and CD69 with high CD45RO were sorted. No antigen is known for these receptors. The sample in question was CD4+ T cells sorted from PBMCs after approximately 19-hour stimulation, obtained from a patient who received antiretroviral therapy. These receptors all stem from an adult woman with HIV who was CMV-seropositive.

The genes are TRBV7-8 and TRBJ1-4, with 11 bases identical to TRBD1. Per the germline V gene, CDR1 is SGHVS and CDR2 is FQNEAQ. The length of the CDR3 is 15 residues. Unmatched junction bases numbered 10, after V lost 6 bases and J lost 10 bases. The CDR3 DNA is TGTGCCAGCAGTACCAATACGGGACAGGGGGTAAAACTGTTTTTT. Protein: CASSTNTGQGVKLFF.

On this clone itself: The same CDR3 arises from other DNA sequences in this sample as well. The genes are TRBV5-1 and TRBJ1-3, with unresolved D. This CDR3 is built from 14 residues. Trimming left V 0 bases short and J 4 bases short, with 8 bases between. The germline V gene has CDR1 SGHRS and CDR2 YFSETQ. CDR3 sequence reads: CASSLAVAGNTIYF. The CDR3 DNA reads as TGCGCCAGCAGCTTGGCCGTGGCAGGAAACACCATATATTTT.

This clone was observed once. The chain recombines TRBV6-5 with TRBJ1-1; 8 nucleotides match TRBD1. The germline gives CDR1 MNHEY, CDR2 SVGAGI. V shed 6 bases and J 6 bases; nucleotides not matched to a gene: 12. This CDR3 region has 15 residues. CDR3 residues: CASSPDRGSLAEAFF. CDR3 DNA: TGTGCCAGCAGCCCAGACAGGGGCTCTTTAGCTGAAGCTTTCTTT.

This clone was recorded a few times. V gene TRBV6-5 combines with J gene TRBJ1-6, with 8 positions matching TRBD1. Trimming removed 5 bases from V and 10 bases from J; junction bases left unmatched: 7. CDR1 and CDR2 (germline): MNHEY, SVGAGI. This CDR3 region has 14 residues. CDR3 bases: TGTGCCAGCAGTCCCGGACAGGGTTACTCACCCCTCCACTTT. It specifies CASSPGQGYSPLHF.

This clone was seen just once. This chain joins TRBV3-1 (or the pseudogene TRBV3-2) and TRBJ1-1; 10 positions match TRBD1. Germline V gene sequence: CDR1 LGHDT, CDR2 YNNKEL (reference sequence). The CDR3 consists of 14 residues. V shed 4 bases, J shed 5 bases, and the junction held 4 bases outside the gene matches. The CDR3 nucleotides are TGTGCCAGCAGCCCTAGGACAGGGGGAACTGAAGCTTTCTTT. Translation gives CASSPRTGGTEAFF.

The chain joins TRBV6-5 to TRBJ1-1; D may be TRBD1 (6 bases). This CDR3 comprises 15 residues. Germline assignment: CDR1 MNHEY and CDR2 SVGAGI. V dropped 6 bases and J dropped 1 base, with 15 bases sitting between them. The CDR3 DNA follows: TGTGCCAGCAGCCTCCTAGGGGGTGGGAACACTGAAGCTTTCTTT. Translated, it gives CASSLLGGGNTEAFF.

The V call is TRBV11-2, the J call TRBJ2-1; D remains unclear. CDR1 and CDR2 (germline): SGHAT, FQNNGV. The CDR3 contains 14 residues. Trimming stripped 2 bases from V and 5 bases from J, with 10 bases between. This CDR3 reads CASSLSGQNNEQFF. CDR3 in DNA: TGTGCCAGCAGCTTAAGTGGGCAAAACAATGAGCAGTTCTTC.

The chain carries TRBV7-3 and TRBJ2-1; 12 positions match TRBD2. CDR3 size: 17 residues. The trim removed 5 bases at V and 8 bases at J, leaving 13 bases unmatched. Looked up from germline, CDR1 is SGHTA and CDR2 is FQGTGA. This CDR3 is CASSLMGASGGADEQFF. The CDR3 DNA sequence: TGTGCCAGCAGCCTAATGGGAGCTAGCGGGGGGGCCGATGAGCAGTTCTTC.

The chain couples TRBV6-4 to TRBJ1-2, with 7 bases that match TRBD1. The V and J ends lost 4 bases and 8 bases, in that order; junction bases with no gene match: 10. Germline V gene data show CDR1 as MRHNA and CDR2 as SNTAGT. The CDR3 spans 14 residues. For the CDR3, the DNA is TGTGCCAGCAGTGCTGCGGGACAGATGGGCGGCTACACCTTC. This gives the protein CASSAAGQMGGYTF.

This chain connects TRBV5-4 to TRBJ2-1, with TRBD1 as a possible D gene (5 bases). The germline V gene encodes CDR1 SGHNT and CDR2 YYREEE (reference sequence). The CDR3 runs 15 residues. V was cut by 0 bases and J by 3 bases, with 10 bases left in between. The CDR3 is CASSLGGGGYNEQFF. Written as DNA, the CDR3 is TGTGCCAGCAGCTTGGGGGGCGGCGGCTACAATGAGCAGTTCTTC.

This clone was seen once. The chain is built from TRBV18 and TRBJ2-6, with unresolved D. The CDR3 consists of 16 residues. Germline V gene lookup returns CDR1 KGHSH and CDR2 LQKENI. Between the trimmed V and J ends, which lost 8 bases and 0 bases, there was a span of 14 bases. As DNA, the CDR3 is TGTGCCAGCGACCCCGCCGGATACTCTGGGGCCAACGTCCTGACTTTC. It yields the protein CASDPAGYSGANVLTF.

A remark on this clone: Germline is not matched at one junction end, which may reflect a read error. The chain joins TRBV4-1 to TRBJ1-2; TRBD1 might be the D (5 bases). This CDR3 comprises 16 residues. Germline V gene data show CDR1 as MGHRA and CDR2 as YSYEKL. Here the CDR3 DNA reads TGCGCCAGCAGACAAGGACTAGGGGAAACGGGGTTTGGCTACACCTTC. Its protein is CASRQGLGETGFGYTF.

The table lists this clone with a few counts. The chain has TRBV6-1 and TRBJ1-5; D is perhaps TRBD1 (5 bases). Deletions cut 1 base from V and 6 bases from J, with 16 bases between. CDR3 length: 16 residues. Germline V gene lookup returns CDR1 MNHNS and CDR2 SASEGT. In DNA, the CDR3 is TGTGCCAGCAGTGAAGGGCAGGGTATACTTCGTCAGCCCCAGCATTTT. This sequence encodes CASSEGQGILRQPQHF.

CDR3 DNA: TGCAGCGTTGACCATCCGGGGGATGGCTACACCTTC. Its translation is CSVDHPGDGYTF. The chain carries TRBV29-1 and TRBJ1-2, with D possibly being TRBD1 (5 bases). CDR1 is SQVTM, CDR2 ANQGSEA, per germline. The ends were cut back, 3 bases at V and 6 bases at J, with 11 bases in the middle. The CDR3 is made up of 12 amino acids.

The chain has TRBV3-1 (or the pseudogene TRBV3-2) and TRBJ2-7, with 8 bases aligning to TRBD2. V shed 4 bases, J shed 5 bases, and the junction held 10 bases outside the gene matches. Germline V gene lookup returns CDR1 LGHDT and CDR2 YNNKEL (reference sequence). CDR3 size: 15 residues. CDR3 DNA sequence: TGTGCCAGCAGCCCGGGGGGGGAAGGGTGGCACGAGCAGTACGTC. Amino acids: CASSPGGEGWHEQYV.

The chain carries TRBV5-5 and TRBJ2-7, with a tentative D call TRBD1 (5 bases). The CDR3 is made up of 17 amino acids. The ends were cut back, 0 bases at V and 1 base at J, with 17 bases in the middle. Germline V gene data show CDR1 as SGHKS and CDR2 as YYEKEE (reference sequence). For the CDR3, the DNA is TGTGCCAGCAGCTTGGCTGGGGCAGGACAATTTTCCTACGAGCAGTACTTC. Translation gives CASSLAGAGQFSYEQYF.

DNA of the CDR3: TGTGCCAGCACCTTCCGACAGGGCCTCTCCTACAATGAGCAGTTCTTC. Translation gives CASTFRQGLSYNEQFF. The chain links TRBV6-6 to TRBJ2-1, with 7 bases matching TRBD1. Germline V gives CDR1 MNHNY, CDR2 SVGAGI (reference sequence). The CDR3 sequence is 16 residues long. J lost 0 bases, V lost 7 bases, and 9 bases had no gene match.

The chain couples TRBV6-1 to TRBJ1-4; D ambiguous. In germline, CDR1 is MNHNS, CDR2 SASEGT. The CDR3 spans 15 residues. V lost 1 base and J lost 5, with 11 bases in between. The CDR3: CASSEGVGGNEKLFF. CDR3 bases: TGTGCCAGCAGTGAAGGGGTAGGAGGGAATGAAAAACTGTTTTTT.

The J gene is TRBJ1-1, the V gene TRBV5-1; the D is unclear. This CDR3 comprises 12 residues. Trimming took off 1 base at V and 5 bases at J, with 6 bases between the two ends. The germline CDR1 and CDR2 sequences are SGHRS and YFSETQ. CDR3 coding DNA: TGCGCCAGCAGCTTGTCAGAGACTGAAGCTTTCTTT. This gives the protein CASSLSETEAFF.

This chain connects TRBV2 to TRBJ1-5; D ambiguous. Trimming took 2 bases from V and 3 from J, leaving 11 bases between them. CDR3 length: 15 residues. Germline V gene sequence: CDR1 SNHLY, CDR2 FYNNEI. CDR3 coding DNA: TGTGCCAGCAGTGAACTGAGGACCGTCAATCAGCCCCAGCATTTT. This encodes CASSELRTVNQPQHF.